The rows below give T cell receptor beta chains drawn from one sample of a study of T-cell memory formation after mild COVID-19. One entry per CDR3 protein results from TCRdb running MiXCR on the 5' RACE reads. The data contain 280,000 or so distinct CDR3 sequences, over 7% of them singletons. The sample consisted of PBMCs or a T cell subset sorted from them (not recorded which). The receptor source for this set is a man younger than 30 who had mild COVID-19 (a few samples of this study predate the infection). Cell type and time point are not known. The CDR3 runs from the conserved cysteine through the conserved F or W. D genes are given only for firm matches. Expanded clones are given a class, and other clones once, few, many or no size at all.

V gene,J gene,clone size,D gene,CDR3 protein,CDR3 DNA
TRBV5-1,TRBJ1-1,few,-,CASSLGGTTEAFF,TGCGCCAGCAGCTTGGGGGGGACCACTGAAGCTTTCTTT
TRBV7-2,TRBJ2-2,few,-,CASSLPLRGGELFF,TGTGCCAGCAGCTTACCACTGAGAGGCGGGGAGCTGTTTTTT
TRBV20-1,TRBJ1-1,few,-,CSASRSTEAFF,TGCAGTGCTAGTAGGTCCACTGAAGCTTTCTTT
TRBV3-1,TRBJ2-7,few,TRBD2,CASSPRAGSSYEQYF,TGTGCCAGCAGCCCTAGAGCGGGAAGCTCCTACGAGCAGTACTTC
TRBV11-2,TRBJ2-3,many,-,CASSLGFPAADTQYF,TGTGCCAGCAGCTTGGGGTTTCCTGCAGCAGATACGCAGTATTTT
TRBV7-9,TRBJ1-2,-,-,CASNPGGDGYTF,TGTGCCAGCAACCCGGGAGGGGATGGCTACACCTTC
TRBV5-1,TRBJ2-3,-,TRBD2,CASSSGTSRDTQYF,TGCGCCAGCAGCTCCGGGACTAGCAGAGATACGCAGTATTTT
TRBV5-4,TRBJ2-5,few,-,CASSLSQILETQYF,TGTGCCAGCAGCTTATCGCAGATTTTGGAGACCCAGTACTTC
TRBV15,TRBJ1-6,many,-,CATSPPHSPLHF,TGTGCCACCAGCCCCCCACATTCACCCCTCCACTTT
TRBV7-2,TRBJ1-2,few,-,CASSLGGAGVRSYGYTF,TGTGCCAGCAGCTTAGGGGGCGCAGGGGTTCGTTCCTATGGCTACACCTTC
TRBV2,TRBJ1-2,-,-,CASSEERQSSAGVYGYTF,TGTGCCAGCAGTGAAGAGCGACAGAGCTCCGCGGGGGTTTATGGCTACACCTTC
TRBV28,TRBJ1-5,-,-,CASSLGQARINQPQHF,TGTGCCAGCAGTTTAGGTCAGGCAAGGATTAATCAGCCCCAGCATTTT
TRBV4-1,TRBJ1-1,few,-,CASSQDRSRREAFF,TGCGCCAGCAGCCAAGATCGTTCTAGAAGGGAAGCTTTCTTT
TRBV11-2,TRBJ2-7,-,-,CASREDRTYEQYF,TGTGCCAGCAGGGAGGACAGAACCTACGAGCAGTACTTC
TRBV29-1,TRBJ1-1,few,TRBD1,CSVEGGYEAFF,TGCAGCGTGGAAGGGGGCTATGAAGCTTTCTTT
TRBV12-3/TRBV12-4,TRBJ2-3,few,-,CASRHRDLGSDTQYF,TGTGCCAGCAGACACCGGGACCTGGGATCAGATACGCAGTATTTT
TRBV7-2,TRBJ2-3,-,-,CASSSTGVTDTQYF,TGTGCCAGCAGCTCTACGGGGGTCACAGATACGCAGTATTTT